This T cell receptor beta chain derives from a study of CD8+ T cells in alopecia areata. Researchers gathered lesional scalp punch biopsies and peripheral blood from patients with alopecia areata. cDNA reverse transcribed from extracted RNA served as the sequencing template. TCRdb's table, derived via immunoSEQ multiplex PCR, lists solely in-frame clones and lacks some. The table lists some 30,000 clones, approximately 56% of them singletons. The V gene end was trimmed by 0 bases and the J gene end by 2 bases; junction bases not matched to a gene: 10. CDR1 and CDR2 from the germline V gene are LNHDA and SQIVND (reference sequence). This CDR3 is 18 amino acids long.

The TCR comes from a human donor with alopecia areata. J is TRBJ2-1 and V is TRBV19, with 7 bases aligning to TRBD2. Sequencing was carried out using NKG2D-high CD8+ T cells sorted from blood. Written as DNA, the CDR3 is TGTGCCAGTAGTATAGATCTAAAAGGACTAGTGGCCTACAATGAGCAGTTCTTC. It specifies CASSIDLKGLVAYNEQFF. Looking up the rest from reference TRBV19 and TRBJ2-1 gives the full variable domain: DGGITQSPKYLFRKEGQNVTLSCEQNLNHDAMYWYRQDPGQGLRLIYYSQIVNDFQKGDIAEGYSVSREKKESFPLTVTSAQKNPTAFYLCASSIDLKGLVAYNEQFFGPGTRLTVL.